The clone carrying this T cell receptor beta chain has only a few counts. What it binds is unknown. Healthy individuals of Caucasian origin from Russia, aged about 6 to 95, served as donors. The data originate from a study of blood T cells in healthy people across ages. A second PCR of roughly 7 to 11 cycles used a sample-barcoded 5' primer and a J-beta primer mix. TCRdb analysed the 5' RACE reads with MiXCR anew, one entry per CDR3 protein. The sample shows 700,000 to 900,000 distinct CDR3 sequences, 53% of them seen only once. Study conclusions and caveats: Long-lived donors carried more naive CD4+ cells and greater diversity than aged donors. With naive T cell percentage, TCR beta diversity showed a strong correlation.

The sequenced sample consisted of blood. The TCR comes from a man at least 80 years old in good health.

The CDR3 here is CAISRDRVGEAFF. The CDR3, as DNA: TGTGCCATCAGCCGGGACAGGGTCGGTGAAGCTTTCTTT. The rearrangement links TRBV10-3 to TRBJ1-1, with 9 bases matching TRBD1. With 6 bases clipped from V and 7 bases from J, the junction kept 6 bases outside the gene matches. From germline, CDR1 is ENHRY and CDR2 SYGVKD. The CDR3 sequence is 13 residues long.